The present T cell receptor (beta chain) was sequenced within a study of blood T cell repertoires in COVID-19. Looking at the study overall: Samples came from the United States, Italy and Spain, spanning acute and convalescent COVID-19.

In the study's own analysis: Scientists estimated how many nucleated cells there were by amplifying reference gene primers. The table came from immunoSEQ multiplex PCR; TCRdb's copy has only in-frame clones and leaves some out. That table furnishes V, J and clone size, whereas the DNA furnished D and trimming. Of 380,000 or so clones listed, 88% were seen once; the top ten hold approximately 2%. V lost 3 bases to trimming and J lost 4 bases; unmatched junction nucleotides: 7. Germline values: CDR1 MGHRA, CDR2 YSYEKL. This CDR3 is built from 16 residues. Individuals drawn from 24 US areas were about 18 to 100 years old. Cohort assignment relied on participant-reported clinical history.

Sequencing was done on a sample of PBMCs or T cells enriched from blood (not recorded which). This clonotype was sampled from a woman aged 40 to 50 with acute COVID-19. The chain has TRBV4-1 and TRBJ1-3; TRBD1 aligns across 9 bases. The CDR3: CASSHLYRGQGNTIYF. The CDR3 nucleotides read TGCGCCAGCAGCCACCTCTACAGGGGGCAGGGAAACACCATATATTTT.